This TCR beta chain was profiled in a study of T cell responses to AZD1222 COVID-19 vaccine. This CDR3 is built from 14 residues. The germline V gene has CDR1 MGHRA and CDR2 YSYEKL. V shed 4 bases and J shed 0 bases, with 7 bases lying between them. Sequencing used immunoSEQ multiplex PCR; TCRdb keeps in-frame clones, though not all of them. The sample yields some 120,000 clones, around 85% seen once. The chain couples TRBV4-1 to TRBJ1-5, with no clear D. The sample in question was peripheral blood, obtained 28 days after the second AZD1222 dose. The clonotype comes from an adult who received the AZD1222 COVID-19 vaccine. For the CDR3, the DNA is TGCGCCAGCAGCCTCGAATATAGCAATCAGCCCCAGCATTTT. It is translated as CASSLEYSNQPQHF.